This entry describes one T cell receptor (beta chain). Antigen specificity is unknown. The CDR3 has 13 amino acids. Germline-derived CDR1 and CDR2 are MNHEY and SVGEGT. Between the trimmed V and J ends, which lost 6 bases and 6 bases, there was a span of 15 bases. The data originate from a study of T cell repertoires in cytomegalovirus infection. Study details: Indications of both CMV infection and matching HLA type were provided by public TCR beta signatures.

TCRdb reanalysed the reads using MiXCR and keeps one entry per CDR3 protein. Among hundreds of thousands of distinct CDR3 sequences listed, roughly a third were seen once. The source was cultured PBMCs, collected from culture after CMV antigen stimulation. The receptor was derived from a human donor in good health (CMV status not recorded). Some clones in this sample may be carry-over from other donors' samples. The chain couples TRBV6-2 or TRBV6-3 to TRBJ2-7; D may be TRBD1 or TRBD2 (6 bases each). The CDR3, as DNA: TGTGCCAGCAGCCGCTTTGGAGGGGGCGAGCAGTACTTC. This sequence encodes CASSRFGGGEQYF.